This T cell receptor beta chain was documented in a study of shared clonotypes between healthy human individuals (TCRdb year 2020). Turning to the overall study: A couple of women and three men aged 18 to 49 years were included in the cohort. To estimate repertoire size and how much clonotypes are shared between individuals, the study performed deep sequencing of blood TCR repertoires from five healthy adults. For each donor, CD4 naive and CD4 memory were each run on three plates, CD8 naive on two plates, and CD8 memory on one plate. Leukapheresis yielded between about 0.9 and 9 billion PBMCs per donor. To increase sequencing depth and limit assay-specific biases, TCR repertoire library preparation and sequencing were carried out by different laboratories using diverse techniques.

A note on this clone: It has no known antigen specificity. No qualities accompany the bases; no much larger clone lies one base away.

CD8 naive samples consisted of CD45RO-negative cells that were positively selected for CCR7, yielding a CD45RA+CCR7+ population without TemRA cells. Healthy HIV-negative adults with no recently reported acute infections or vaccinations were included as donors. Every donor was a Caucasian adult residing in Nashville, Tennessee, USA. Blood was collected by leukapheresis, and PBMCs were isolated by Ficoll-Histopaque density gradient centrifugation and then cryopreserved in liquid nitrogen vapor phase. Analytical flow cytometry was used to check the purity and quantity of each magnetically sorted T cell population. Genomic DNA was isolated from each sorted fraction and quantified by UV absorbance on a Nanodrop 2000c. Cut back by 2 bases and 8 bases, the V and J ends lie 17 bases apart. As encoded in the germline V gene, CDR1 is SGHRS while CDR2 is YFSETQ. CDR3 length: 15 amino acids, cysteine to phenylalanine. The kept DNA is CDR3 alone, 45 bases in frame from the first base.

Overall study outcomes, separate from this receptor: Rarefaction of sorted-subset datasets indicated incomplete sequencing despite the large sequencing depth. Based on pairwise subsampling, the degree of clonotype sharing among donors was expected to be affected by sequencing depth. When a few donors were compared, the shared fraction of clonotypes was about 5.4% for naive CD4, around 3.6% for naive CD8, 2% to 2.5% for memory CD4, and 0.35% to 0.4% for memory CD8. Sampling was limited to blood, and TCR repertoires in tissue likely differ from TCR repertoires in blood. Clonotypes shared by all four sorted-subset donors showed higher generation probabilities than non-shared clonotypes. Because the study included a small number of donors, the genetic and exposure-history diversity represented was limited. Naive subsets generally had larger estimated clonotype richness than memory subsets.

TCR CDR3 regions were amplified from genomic DNA by multiplex PCR using the deep immunoSEQ assay. For each cell subset, the extracted genomic DNA was distributed evenly across all wells of several immunoSEQ 96-well plates, and each plate served as one replicate. For sorted subsets, 150 to 250 ng genomic DNA, equal to tens of thousands of T cell genomes, was loaded into each replicate PCR. Purified libraries were measured with a Qubit 3.0 fluorometer, size-checked on a Bioanalyzer 2100, and measured again with the KAPA Library Quantification kit. A separate single-read 150-cycle Illumina NextSeq 550 flow cell was used to sequence each immunoSEQ 96-well plate. The study's processing was this. Because the immunoSEQ output included only junctional sequences and no quality scores, the filtering could not be the same as the filtering used for full-length reads. To assign V/J genes and CDR3, sequences were annotated against IMGT germline references using PyIR, a Python wrapper for IgBLAST v1.9. Reads were filtered out if the reads had weak V/J assignments (E-value above 1e-6), no CDR3, stop codons, out-of-frame junctions, or ambiguous translated residues. V3J clonotypes were defined as sequences sharing the same inferred V gene, J gene, and CDR3 amino acid sequence. To compute the percentage overlap between repertoires, the number of shared unique clonotypes was divided by the size of the smaller repertoire. Richness of each repertoire was evaluated using RTK rarefaction, the Chao1 estimator, and Recon v2.1 estimates of unobserved clonotypes. Generation probabilities for all TCRbeta clonotypes obtained by the gDNA method from a handful of donors were computed using OLGA. In TCRdb, the immuneACCESS table is reduced to in-frame sequences with V and J assigned. These tables do not hold every clone; where another copy was compared, an unresolved V gene accounts for under half, and the others remain unexplained. V and J calls and clone size are copied from that table; D and trimming were computed from the DNA. This sample gives around 1.9 million clones in total; 93% of them show up just once. Roughly 1.7% of the sample is taken by the ten largest.

This TCR came from a man younger than 35 in good health. Some clones in this sample may be carry-over from other donors' samples. The sequenced material came from naive CD8+ T cells from PBMCs. The sample's cell subset or site label is to be understood as: CD45RA+CCR7+. Recombination joined TRBV5-1 with TRBJ2-1; the D segment could be TRBD1, given 6 matching bases. The CDR3 corresponds to CASSFRTGLVDEQFF. The DNA sequence follows: TGCGCCAGCAGCTTTAGAACAGGGTTGGTAGATGAGCAGTTCTTC.